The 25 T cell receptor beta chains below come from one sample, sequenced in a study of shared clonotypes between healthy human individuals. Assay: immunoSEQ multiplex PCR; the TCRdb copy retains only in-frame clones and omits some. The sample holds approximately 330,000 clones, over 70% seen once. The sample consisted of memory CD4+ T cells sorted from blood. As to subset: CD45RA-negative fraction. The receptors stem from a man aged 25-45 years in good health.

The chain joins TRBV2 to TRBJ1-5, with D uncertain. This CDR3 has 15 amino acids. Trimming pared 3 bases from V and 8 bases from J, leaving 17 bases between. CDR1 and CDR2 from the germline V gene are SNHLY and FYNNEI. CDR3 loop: CASSDIGTPTEPQHF. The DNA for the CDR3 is TGTGCCAGCAGTGATATCGGCACCCCTACGGAGCCCCAGCATTTT.

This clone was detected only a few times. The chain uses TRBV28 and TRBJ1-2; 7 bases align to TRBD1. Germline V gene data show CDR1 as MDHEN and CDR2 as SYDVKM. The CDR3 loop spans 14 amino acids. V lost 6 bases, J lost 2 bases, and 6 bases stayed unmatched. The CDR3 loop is CASSKGQRNYGYTF. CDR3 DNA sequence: TGTGCCAGCAGCAAGGGACAGAGAAACTATGGCTACACCTTC.

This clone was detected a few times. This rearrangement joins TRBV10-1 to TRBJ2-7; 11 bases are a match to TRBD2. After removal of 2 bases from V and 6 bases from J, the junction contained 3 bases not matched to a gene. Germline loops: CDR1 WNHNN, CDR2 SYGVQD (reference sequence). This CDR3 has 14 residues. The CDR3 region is CASSETSGSSEQYF. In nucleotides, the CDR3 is TGCGCCAGCAGTGAGACTAGCGGGAGTAGCGAGCAGTACTTC.

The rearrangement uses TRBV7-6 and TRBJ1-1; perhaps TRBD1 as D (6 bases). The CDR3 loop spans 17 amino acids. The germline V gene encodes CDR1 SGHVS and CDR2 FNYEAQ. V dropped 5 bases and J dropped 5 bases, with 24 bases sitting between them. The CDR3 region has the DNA TGTGCCAGCAGCCGCGGGACATCTTTTAGCCTGGAGACTGAAGCTTTCTTT. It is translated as CASSRGTSFSLETEAFF.

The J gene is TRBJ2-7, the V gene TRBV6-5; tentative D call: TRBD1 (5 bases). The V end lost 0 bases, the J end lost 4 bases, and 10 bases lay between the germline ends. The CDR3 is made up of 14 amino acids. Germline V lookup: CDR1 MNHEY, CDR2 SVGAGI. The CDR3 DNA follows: TGTGCCAGCAGTTACTCCCACAAGGGGTACGAGCAGTACTTC. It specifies CASSYSHKGYEQYF.

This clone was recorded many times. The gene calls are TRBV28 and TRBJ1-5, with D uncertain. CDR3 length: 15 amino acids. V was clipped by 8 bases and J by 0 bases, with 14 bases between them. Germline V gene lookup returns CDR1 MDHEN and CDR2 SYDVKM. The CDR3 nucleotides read TGTGCCAGCGAGCTGCCCGGTGGTAGCAATCAGCCCCAGCATTTT. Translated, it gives CASELPGGSNQPQHF.

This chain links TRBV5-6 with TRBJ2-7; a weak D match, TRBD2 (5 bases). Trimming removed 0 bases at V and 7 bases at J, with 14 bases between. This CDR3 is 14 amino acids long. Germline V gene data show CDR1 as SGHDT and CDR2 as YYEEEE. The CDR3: CASSLGSPGLEQYF. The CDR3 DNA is TGTGCCAGCAGCTTGGGCTCCCCGGGGTTGGAGCAGTACTTC. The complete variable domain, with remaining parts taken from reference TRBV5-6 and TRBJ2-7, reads DAGVTQSPTHLIKTRGQQVTLRCSPKSGHDTVSWYQQALGQGPQFIFQYYEEEERQRGNFPDRFSGHQFPNYSSELNVNALLLGDSALYLCASSLGSPGLEQYFGPGTRLTVT.

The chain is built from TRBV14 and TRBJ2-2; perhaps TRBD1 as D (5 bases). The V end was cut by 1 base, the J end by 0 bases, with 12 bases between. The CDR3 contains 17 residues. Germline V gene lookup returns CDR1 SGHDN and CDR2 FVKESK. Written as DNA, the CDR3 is TGTGCCAGCAGCCAAGTAACGTGGGGCTCGAACACCGGGGAGCTGTTTTTT. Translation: CASSQVTWGSNTGELFF. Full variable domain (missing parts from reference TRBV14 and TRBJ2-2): EAGVTQFPSHSVIEKGQTVTLRCDPISGHDNLYWYRRVMGKEIKFLLHFVKESKQDESGMPNNRFLAERTGGTYSTLKVQPAELEDSGVYFCASSQVTWGSNTGELFFGEGSRLTVL.

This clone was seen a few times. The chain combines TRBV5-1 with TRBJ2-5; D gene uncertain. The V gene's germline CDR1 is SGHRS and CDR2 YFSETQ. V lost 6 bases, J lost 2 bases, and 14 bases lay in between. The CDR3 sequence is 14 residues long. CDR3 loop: CASTAWGGQETQYF. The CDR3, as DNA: TGCGCCAGCACCGCCTGGGGTGGGCAAGAGACCCAGTACTTC.

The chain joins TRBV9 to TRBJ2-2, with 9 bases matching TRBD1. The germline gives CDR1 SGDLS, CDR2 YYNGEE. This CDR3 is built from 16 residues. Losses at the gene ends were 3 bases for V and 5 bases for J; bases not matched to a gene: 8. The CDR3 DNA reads TGTGCCAGCAGCGGCCAGACAGGGGGGGCGACCGGGGAGCTGTTTTTT. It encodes CASSGQTGGATGELFF. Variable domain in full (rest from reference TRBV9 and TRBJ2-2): DSGVTQTPKHLITATGQRVTLRCSPRSGDLSVYWYQQSLDQGLQFLIQYYNGEERAKGNILERFSAQQFPDLHSELNLSSLELGDSALYFCASSGQTGGATGELFFGEGSRLTVL.

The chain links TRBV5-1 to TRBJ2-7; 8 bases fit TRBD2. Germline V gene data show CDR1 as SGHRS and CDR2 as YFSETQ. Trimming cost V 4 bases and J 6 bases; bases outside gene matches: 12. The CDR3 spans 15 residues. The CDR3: CASSPQRENRREQYF. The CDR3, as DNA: TGCGCCAGCAGCCCACAGCGGGAGAACCGTCGCGAGCAGTACTTC. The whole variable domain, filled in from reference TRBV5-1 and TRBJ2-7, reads KAGVTQTPRYLIKTRGQQVTLSCSPISGHRSVSWYQQTPGQGLQFLFEYFSETQRNKGNFPGRFSGRQFSNSRSEMNVSTLELGDSALYLCASSPQRENRREQYFGPGTRLTVT.

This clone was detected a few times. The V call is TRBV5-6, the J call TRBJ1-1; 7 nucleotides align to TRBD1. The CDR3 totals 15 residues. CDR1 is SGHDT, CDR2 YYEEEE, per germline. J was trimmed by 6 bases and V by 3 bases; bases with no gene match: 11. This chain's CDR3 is CASSSWGQINSEAFF. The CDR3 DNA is TGTGCCAGCAGCTCGTGGGGACAGATCAATTCTGAAGCTTTCTTT.

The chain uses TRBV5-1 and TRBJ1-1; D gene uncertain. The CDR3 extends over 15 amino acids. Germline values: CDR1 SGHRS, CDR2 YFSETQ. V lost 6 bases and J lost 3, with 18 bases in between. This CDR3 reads CASILNDFGDTEAFF. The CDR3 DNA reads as TGCGCCAGCATCCTGAATGATTTCGGGGACACTGAAGCTTTCTTT.

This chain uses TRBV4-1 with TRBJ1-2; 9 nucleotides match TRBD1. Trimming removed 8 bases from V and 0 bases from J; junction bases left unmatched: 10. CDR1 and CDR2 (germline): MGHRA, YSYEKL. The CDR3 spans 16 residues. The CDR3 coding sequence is TGCGCCAGCGCTTTAAAAGGGGACAGGGCTAACTATGGCTACACCTTC. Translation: CASALKGDRANYGYTF.

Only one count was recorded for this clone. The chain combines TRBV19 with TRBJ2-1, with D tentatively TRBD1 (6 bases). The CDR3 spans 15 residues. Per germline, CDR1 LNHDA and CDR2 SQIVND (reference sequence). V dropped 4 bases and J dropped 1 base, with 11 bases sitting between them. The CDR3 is CASSTRDTSYNEQFF. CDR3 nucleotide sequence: TGTGCCAGTAGTACCCGGGACACTTCCTACAATGAGCAGTTCTTC.

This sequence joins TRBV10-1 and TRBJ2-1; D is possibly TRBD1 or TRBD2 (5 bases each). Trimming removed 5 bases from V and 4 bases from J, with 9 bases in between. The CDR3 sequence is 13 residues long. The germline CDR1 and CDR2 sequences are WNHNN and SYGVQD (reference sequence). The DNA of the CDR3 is TGCGCCAGCAGTACGGGACCTTACAATGAGCAGTTCTTC. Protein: CASSTGPYNEQFF.

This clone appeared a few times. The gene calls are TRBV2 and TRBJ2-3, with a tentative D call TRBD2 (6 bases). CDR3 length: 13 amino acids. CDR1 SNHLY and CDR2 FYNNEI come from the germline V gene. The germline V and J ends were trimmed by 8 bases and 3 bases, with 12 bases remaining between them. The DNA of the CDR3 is TGTGCCAGCGCGGGGATCATTACAGATACGCAGTATTTT. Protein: CASAGIITDTQYF.

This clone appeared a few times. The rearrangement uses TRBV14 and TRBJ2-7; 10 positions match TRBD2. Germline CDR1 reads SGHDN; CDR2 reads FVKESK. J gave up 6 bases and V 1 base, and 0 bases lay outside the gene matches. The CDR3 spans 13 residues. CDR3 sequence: CASSQGLAGEQYF. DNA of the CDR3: TGTGCCAGCAGCCAAGGACTAGCGGGCGAGCAGTACTTC.

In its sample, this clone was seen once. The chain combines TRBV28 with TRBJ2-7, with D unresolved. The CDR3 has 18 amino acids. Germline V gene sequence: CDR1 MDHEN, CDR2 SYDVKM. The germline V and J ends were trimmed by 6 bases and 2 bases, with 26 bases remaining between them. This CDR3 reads CASSCALGSGCPTYEQYF. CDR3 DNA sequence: TGTGCCAGCAGCTGCGCCCTTGGGTCGGGTTGTCCTACCTACGAGCAGTACTTC.

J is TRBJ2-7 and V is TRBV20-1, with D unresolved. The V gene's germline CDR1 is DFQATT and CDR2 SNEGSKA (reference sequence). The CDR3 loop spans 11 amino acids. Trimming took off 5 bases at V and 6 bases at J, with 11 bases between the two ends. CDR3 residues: CSAGSAREQYF. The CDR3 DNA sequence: TGCAGTGCTGGGTCTGCGCGCGAGCAGTACTTC.

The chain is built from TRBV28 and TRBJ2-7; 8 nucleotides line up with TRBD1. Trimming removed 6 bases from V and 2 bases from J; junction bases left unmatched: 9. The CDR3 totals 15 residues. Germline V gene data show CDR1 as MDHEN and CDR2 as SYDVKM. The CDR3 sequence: CASSQRTGNAYEQYF. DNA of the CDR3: TGTGCCAGCAGCCAGAGGACAGGGAATGCCTACGAGCAGTACTTC.

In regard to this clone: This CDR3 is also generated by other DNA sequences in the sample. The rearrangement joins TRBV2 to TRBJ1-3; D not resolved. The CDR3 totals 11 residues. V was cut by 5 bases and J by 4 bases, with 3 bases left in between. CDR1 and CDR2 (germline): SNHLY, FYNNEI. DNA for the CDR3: TGTGCCAGCAGTTCGGGAAACACCATATATTTT. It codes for CASSSGNTIYF.

CDR3 DNA: TGTGCCAGCAGTCCCATAGGGGGCAGGCGTCAAGAGACCCAGTACTTC. Its translation is CASSPIGGRRQETQYF. V gene TRBV7-6 combines with J gene TRBJ2-5; 7 positions agree with TRBD1. Germline V gives CDR1 SGHVS, CDR2 FNYEAQ. The trim removed 6 bases at V and 2 bases at J, leaving 12 bases unmatched. This CDR3 comprises 16 residues. The whole variable domain, remainder taken from reference TRBV7-6 and TRBJ2-5, is GAGVSQSPRYKVTKRGQDVALRCDPISGHVSLYWYRQALGQGPEFLTYFNYEAQQDKSGLPNDRFSAERPEGSISTLTIQRTEQRDSAMYRCASSPIGGRRQETQYFGPGTRLLVL.

CDR3 nucleotide sequence: TGTGCCAGCAGCCGGACAGGGGTATACAATCAGCCCCAGCATTTT. Translated: CASSRTGVYNQPQHF. The V call is TRBV7-2, the J call TRBJ1-5; 9 nucleotides align to TRBD1. Germline CDR1 reads SGHTA; CDR2 reads FQGNSA. After removal of 5 bases from V and 3 bases from J, the junction contained 5 bases not matched to a gene. The CDR3 is 15 amino acids.

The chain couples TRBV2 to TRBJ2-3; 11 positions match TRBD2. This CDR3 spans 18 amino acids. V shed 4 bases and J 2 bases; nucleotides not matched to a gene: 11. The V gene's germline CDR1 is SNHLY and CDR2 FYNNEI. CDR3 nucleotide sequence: TGTGCCAGCAGTGGGGGGCTAGCGGGAGGCATGGACACAGATACGCAGTATTTT. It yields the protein CASSGGLAGGMDTDTQYF.